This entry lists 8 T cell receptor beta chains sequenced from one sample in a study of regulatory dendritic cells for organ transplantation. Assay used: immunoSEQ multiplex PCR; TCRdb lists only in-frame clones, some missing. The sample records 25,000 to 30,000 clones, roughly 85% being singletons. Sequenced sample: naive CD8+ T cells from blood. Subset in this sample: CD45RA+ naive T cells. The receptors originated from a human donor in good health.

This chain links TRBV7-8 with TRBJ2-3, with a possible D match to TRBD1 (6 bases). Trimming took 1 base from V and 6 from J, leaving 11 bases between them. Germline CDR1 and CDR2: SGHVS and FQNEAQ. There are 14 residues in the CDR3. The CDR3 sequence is CASSLGWGLDTQYF. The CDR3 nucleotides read TGTGCCAGCAGCTTAGGTTGGGGGCTGGATACGCAGTATTTT. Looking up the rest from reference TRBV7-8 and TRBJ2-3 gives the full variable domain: GAGVSQSPRYKVAKRGQDVALRCDPISGHVSLFWYQQALGQGPEFLTYFQNEAQLDKSGLPSDRFFAERPEGSVSTLKIQRTQQEDSAVYLCASSLGWGLDTQYFGPGTRLTVL.

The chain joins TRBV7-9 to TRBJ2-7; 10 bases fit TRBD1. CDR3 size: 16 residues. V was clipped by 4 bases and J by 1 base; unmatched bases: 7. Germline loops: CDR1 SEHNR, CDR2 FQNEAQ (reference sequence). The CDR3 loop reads CASSSPRTGGSYEQYF. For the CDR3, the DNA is TGTGCCAGCAGCTCCCCACGGACAGGGGGTTCCTACGAGCAGTACTTC.

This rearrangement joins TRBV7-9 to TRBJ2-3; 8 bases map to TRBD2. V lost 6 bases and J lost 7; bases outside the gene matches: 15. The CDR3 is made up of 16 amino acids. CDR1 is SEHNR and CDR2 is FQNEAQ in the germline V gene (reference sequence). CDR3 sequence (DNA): TGTGCCAGCAGTCATCCGGCGGGGGGTGCACCAAATACGCAGTATTTT. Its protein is CASSHPAGGAPNTQYF.

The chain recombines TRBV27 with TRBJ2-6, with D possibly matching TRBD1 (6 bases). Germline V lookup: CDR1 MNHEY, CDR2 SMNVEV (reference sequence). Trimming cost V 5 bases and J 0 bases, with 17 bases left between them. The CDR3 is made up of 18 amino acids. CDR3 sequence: CASSTSLDRTSGANVLTF. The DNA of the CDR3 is TGTGCCAGCAGTACCTCCCTCGACAGGACCTCTGGGGCCAACGTCCTGACTTTC.

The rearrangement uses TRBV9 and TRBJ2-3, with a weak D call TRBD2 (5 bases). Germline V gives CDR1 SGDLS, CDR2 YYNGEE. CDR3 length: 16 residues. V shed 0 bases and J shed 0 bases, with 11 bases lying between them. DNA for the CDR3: TGTGCCAGCAGCGTAGAACCGGGGTCGAGCACAGATACGCAGTATTTT. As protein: CASSVEPGSSTDTQYF.

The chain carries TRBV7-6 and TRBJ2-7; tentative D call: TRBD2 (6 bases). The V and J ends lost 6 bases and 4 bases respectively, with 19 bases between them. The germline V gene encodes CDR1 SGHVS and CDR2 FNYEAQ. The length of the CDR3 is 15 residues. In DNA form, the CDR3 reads TGTGCCAGCAGTGGGGGGTTTCACACATCATACGAGCAGTACTTC. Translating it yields CASSGGFHTSYEQYF.

The CDR3 reads CASSPGQGAVEGYTF. The CDR3 DNA sequence: TGTGCCAGCAGCCCCGGACAGGGGGCAGTTGAAGGCTACACCTTC. V is TRBV7-6 and J is TRBJ1-2; 11 bases fit TRBD1. The junction had 10 bases not matched to a gene; V was cut back by 5 bases and J by 8 bases. The CDR3 totals 15 residues. The germline CDR1 and CDR2 sequences are SGHVS and FNYEAQ.

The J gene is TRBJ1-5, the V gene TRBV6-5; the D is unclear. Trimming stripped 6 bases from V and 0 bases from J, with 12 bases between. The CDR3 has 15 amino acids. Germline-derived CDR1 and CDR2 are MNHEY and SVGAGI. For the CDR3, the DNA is TGTGCCAGCAGACCCGTTTCGAGTAGCAATCAGCCCCAGCATTTT. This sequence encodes CASRPVSSSNQPQHF.